A selection of T cell receptor beta chains follows, all from one sample in a study of blood T cell repertoires in COVID-19. Clones were sequenced by immunoSEQ multiplex PCR, and TCRdb holds only the in-frame ones, with some missing. This table holds more than 250,000 clones, over 75% found once. Sequenced input: peripheral blood. The receptor source for this set is a man aged 50-60 years with active or convalescent COVID-19. Both conserved end residues are part of each CDR3. Each record gives: D gene, J gene, clone size, V gene, CDR3 protein. D genes are given only for firm matches. Clone size appears in some rows only: once, few, many, or a class for an expanded clone.

-	TRBJ2-7	-	TRBV4-3	CASSNLRGEPYEQYF
TRBD2	TRBJ2-3	-	TRBV6-5	CASNLGLAGDTQYF
-	TRBJ2-5	-	TRBV28	CASSSNSETQYF
-	TRBJ2-7	-	TRBV7-5	CARSLVVGLPFSYEQYF
-	TRBJ1-5	-	TRBV2	CASSQTGVLQHF
-	TRBJ1-2	once	TRBV5-6	CASSLMRGGYTF
-	TRBJ1-1	-	TRBV2	CASSEDRTNTEAFF
TRBD1	TRBJ1-1	-	TRBV28	CASSKTGFDTEAFF
-	TRBJ1-6	-	TRBV3-1/TRBV3-2	CASSQETGFWSYNSPLHF
TRBD1	TRBJ1-2	-	TRBV9	CASSAGQGIGDGYTF
TRBD1	TRBJ1-5	-	TRBV6-5	CASSRDRDNQPQHF
-	TRBJ2-7	once	TRBV11-3	CASSWVGGSSYEQYF
TRBD2	TRBJ2-5	-	TRBV6-2/TRBV6-3	CASSYLGLAEETQYF
-	TRBJ1-1	-	TRBV5-4	CASSLTENTEAFF
-	TRBJ1-1	-	TRBV27	CASSLSGAGNTEAFF
TRBD1	TRBJ1-2	-	TRBV5-4	CASSLTTLRGPGGYTF
-	TRBJ2-2	-	TRBV5-6	CASSLLSTGELFF